The text below deals with one TCR beta chain. Antigen unknown. The study ran its PCR with 60 Vbeta and 13 Jbeta primers. Clones were read by immunoSEQ multiplex PCR, and TCRdb kept only the in-frame ones, dropping some. This table has 50,000 to 70,000 clones, 65% to 90% appearing once. The entry originates in a study of cytomegalovirus exposure and HLA in healthy donors. The CDR3 is 16 amino acids. V was shortened by 3 bases and J by 1 base, with 13 bases between the two germline ends. CDR1 and CDR2 (germline): SGHTS, YDEGEE. Study observations and caveats: Rare TCR sequences dominated, though some public TCRs recurred in many donors. Other equally common chains were less clonally expanded than HLA-associated TCR beta chains, a later analysis showed.

The sample comprised PBMCs. This clonotype was sampled from a human donor in good health. The chain carries TRBV5-8 and TRBJ2-2; D remains ambiguous. The CDR3 loop is CASSSSLSWNTGELFF. DNA for the CDR3: TGTGCCAGCAGCTCGAGTCTGAGCTGGAACACCGGGGAGCTGTTTTTT.